The 22 T cell receptor beta chains reported below all come from one sample, sequenced in a study of T cells in Graves' hyperthyroidism and ophthalmopathy. What was amplified from RNA transcripts were TCR beta CDR3 regions. Using the HTBI primer set, a first-round RT-PCR was run on the TCR CDR3. TCRdb itself ran the multiplex PCR reads through MiXCR, one entry per CDR3 protein. The sample lists hundreds of thousands of distinct CDR3 sequences, 16% occurring once. The specimen was blood. Source of these receptors: a woman between 18 and 29 years old with Graves' hyperthyroidism.

The chain combines TRBV7-3 with TRBJ1-4; weak D call: TRBD1 (5 bases). The CDR3 totals 14 residues. Between the trimmed V and J ends, which lost 5 bases and 6 bases, there was a span of 13 bases. Germline-derived CDR1 and CDR2 are SGHTA and FQGTGA. As DNA, the CDR3 is TGTGCCAGCAGCCGCCGGGGCAGGGATGAAAAACTGTTTTTT. Residues: CASSRRGRDEKLFF.

The sample holds many counts of this clonotype. The V and J genes are TRBV5-1 and TRBJ2-7; 10 bases align to TRBD1. CDR1 SGHRS and CDR2 YFSETQ come from the germline V gene. V lost 3 bases to trimming and J lost 6 bases; unmatched junction nucleotides: 6. CDR3 size: 14 residues. The CDR3 coding sequence is TGCGCCAGCAGCTCCGGGACAGGGGTGGGCGAGCAGTACTTC. Its protein product is CASSSGTGVGEQYF.

The chain is built from TRBV12-3 or TRBV12-4 and TRBJ2-3, with 8 bases matching TRBD2. The trim removed 6 bases at V and 10 bases at J, leaving 12 bases unmatched. The CDR3 is made up of 14 amino acids. The CDR3 reads CASRAAGDLSPQYF. The CDR3 DNA follows: TGTGCCAGCAGAGCAGCGGGAGATCTCTCTCCGCAGTATTTT.

In its sample, this clonotype was seen many times. The chain is built from TRBV2 and TRBJ2-3; D unresolved. The DNA matches TRBJ1-5 better at its end, which makes the J call doubtful. In germline, CDR1 is SNHLY, CDR2 FYNNEI. This CDR3 has 14 amino acids. The CDR3 reads CASSPETRTDTQHF. The DNA for the CDR3 is TGTGCCAGCAGTCCAGAGACCCGCACAGATACGCAGCATTTT.

This clonotype was observed at least ten times. The chain employs TRBV28 and TRBJ2-5; a weak D match, TRBD2 (5 bases). The germline V and J ends were trimmed by 1 base and 3 bases, with 18 bases remaining between them. CDR3 length: 17 residues. Germline V gene data show CDR1 as MDHEN and CDR2 as SYDVKM. This CDR3 is CASSLLAAPVGEETQYF. Here the CDR3 DNA reads TGTGCCAGCAGTTTATTGGCGGCGCCCGTCGGGGAAGAGACCCAGTACTTC. Filled out from reference TRBV28 and TRBJ2-5, the complete variable domain reads DVKVTQSSRYLVKRTGEKVFLECVQDMDHENMFWYRQDPGLGLRLIYFSYDVKMKEKGDIPEGYSVSREKKERFSLILESASTNQTSMYLCASSLLAAPVGEETQYFGPGTRLLVL.

The chain is built from TRBV20-1 and TRBJ1-1; D perhaps matches TRBD1 (5 bases). Germline V lookup: CDR1 DFQATT, CDR2 SNEGSKA (reference sequence). The CDR3 runs to 9 residues. The CDR3 sequence is CKLGGEAFF. The CDR3 nucleotides read TGCAAATTGGGGGGTGAAGCTTTCTTT.

This clonotype was detected only a few times. V gene TRBV18 combines with J gene TRBJ1-5; D is uncertain. Per germline, CDR1 KGHSH and CDR2 LQKENI. The CDR3 contains 12 residues. Between the trimmed V and J ends, which lost 3 bases and 5 bases, there was a span of 5 bases. CDR3 nucleotide sequence: TGTGCCAGCTCACCTGATGATCAGCCCCAGCATTTT. It is translated as CASSPDDQPQHF.

This clonotype was seen a few times. This could be a read error, since a much larger clone is one nucleotide away. The CDR3 nucleotides read TGTGCCTGCCGGACAGGCATATCCTCTGGAAACACCATATATTTT. Protein product: CACRTGISSGNTIYF. This chain uses TRBV6-1 with TRBJ1-3, with 7 bases lining up with TRBD1. Germline CDR1 and CDR2: MNHNS and SASEGT. Trimming took 11 bases from V and 0 from J; bases not matched to a gene: 10. The CDR3 has 15 amino acids.

The gene calls are TRBV6-1 and TRBJ2-5; D perhaps matches TRBD2 (6 bases). V was cut by 5 bases and J by 5 bases, with 15 bases left in between. The CDR3 is 14 residues long. Germline V gene lookup returns CDR1 MNHNS and CDR2 SASEGT. The CDR3, as DNA: TGTGCCAGCAGTAGGGGCGGGGACCGGGAGACCCAGTACTTC. Amino acid sequence: CASSRGGDRETQYF.

In the case of this clonotype: Germline is not matched at one junction end, which may reflect a read error. This rearrangement joins TRBV7-7 to TRBJ2-7, with a weak D call TRBD1 (6 bases). This CDR3 is built from 13 residues. CDR1 and CDR2 from the germline V gene are SSHAT and FNYEAQ (reference sequence). CDR3 DNA sequence: TGTGCTAGCAGCCGGACAGACGGTTACGAGCAGTACTTC. Translating it yields CASSRTDGYEQYF.

This clonotype has only a few counts. The genes are TRBV25-1 and TRBJ1-6; 8 nucleotides agree with TRBD1. The germline V gene encodes CDR1 MGHDK and CDR2 SYGVNS. With 2 bases clipped from V and 5 bases from J, the junction kept 5 bases outside the gene matches. The CDR3 length is 16 residues. The chain's CDR3 is CASSEVGQGDNSPLHF. The CDR3 DNA reads TGTGCCAGCAGTGAAGTTGGACAGGGAGATAATTCACCCCTCCACTTT.

In this sample, this clonotype turned up many times. V gene TRBV6-2 or TRBV6-3 combines with J gene TRBJ2-7, with 12 bases lining up with TRBD1. Germline trimming cut 2 bases from V and 4 bases from J; bases unmatched to any gene: 3. Germline CDR1 MNHEY, CDR2 SVGEGT. The CDR3 totals 15 residues. The DNA of the CDR3 is TGTGCCAGCAGTTACACGGGACAGGGGGCGTACGAGCAGTACTTC. Translation: CASSYTGQGAYEQYF.

V is TRBV27 and J is TRBJ1-2; no firm D call. Trimming took 3 bases from V and 2 from J, leaving 7 bases between them. This CDR3 contains 13 residues. From germline, CDR1 is MNHEY and CDR2 SMNVEV (reference sequence). CDR3: CASSFNTNYGYTF. CDR3 in DNA: TGTGCCAGCAGTTTCAACACGAACTATGGCTACACCTTC.

The chain carries TRBV20-1 and TRBJ2-7; TRBD2 matches at 8 bases. V shed 5 bases and J 3 bases; nucleotides not matched to a gene: 6. Germline CDR1 and CDR2: DFQATT and SNEGSKA (reference sequence). This CDR3 has 13 residues. DNA of the CDR3: TGCAGTGCTTCGCGACTAGCGCGCTACGAGCAGTACTTC. It translates to CSASRLARYEQYF.

This clonotype appeared a few times. The chain is built from TRBV4-1 and TRBJ1-1; no reliable D call. Per the germline V gene, CDR1 is MGHRA and CDR2 is YSYEKL. The CDR3 loop spans 14 amino acids. Trimming removed 1 base at V and 3 bases at J, with 9 bases between. CDR3 coding DNA: TGCGCCAGCAGCCAAGGCAGGCTTTACACTGAAGCTTTCTTT. Protein: CASSQGRLYTEAFF.

This rearrangement joins TRBV19 to TRBJ1-2; maybe TRBD1 (6 bases). Germline CDR1 reads LNHDA; CDR2 reads SQIVND (reference sequence). V lost 5 bases, J lost 7 bases, and 11 bases lay in between. The CDR3 extends over 12 amino acids. The CDR3 DNA is TGTGCCAGTAGTCCCAGACAGGCTGGCTACACCTTC. Protein: CASSPRQAGYTF.

This clonotype has only a few counts. The chain joins TRBV6-2 or TRBV6-3 to TRBJ1-2; D call uncertain. Deletions cut 2 bases from V and 8 bases from J, with 12 bases between. This CDR3 has 13 residues. Germline-derived CDR1 and CDR2 are MNHEY and SVGEGT. The DNA for the CDR3 is TGTGCCAGCAGTTACGAATCTTCCCACGGCTACACCTTC. Its protein product is CASSYESSHGYTF.

With regard to this clonotype: A much larger clone lies one base from this, so it may be a read error. This sequence joins TRBV7-9 and TRBJ2-2; TRBD2 aligns across 8 bases. The germline gives CDR1 SEHNR, CDR2 FQNEAQ (reference sequence). Losses at the gene ends were 0 bases for V and 4 bases for J; bases not matched to a gene: 4. The CDR3 runs to 16 residues. The CDR3 sequence: CASSLASGRGTGELFF. The CDR3 DNA reads as TGTGCCAGCAGCTTAGCGTCCGGGAGGGGCACCGGGGAGCTGTTTTTT. The variable domain in full, completed from reference TRBV7-9 and TRBJ2-2, reads DTGVSQNPRHKITKRGQNVTFRCDPISEHNRLYWYRQTLGQGPEFLTYFQNEAQLEKSRLLSDRFSAERPKGSFSTLEIQRTEQGDSAMYLCASSLASGRGTGELFFGEGSRLTVL.

The sample holds a few counts of this clonotype. The CDR3 DNA is TGCAGTGCTAGAGCCCACTGGGGAGATGGCTACACCTTC. Translation gives CSARAHWGDGYTF. The chain couples TRBV20-1 to TRBJ1-2; D gene unclear. Trimming left V 1 base short and J 6 bases short, with 12 bases between. Germline V gene lookup returns CDR1 DFQATT and CDR2 SNEGSKA (reference sequence). The CDR3 has 13 amino acids.

Many counts were recorded for this clonotype. The chain recombines TRBV18 with TRBJ1-1; D gene uncertain. This CDR3 spans 14 amino acids. The V gene's germline CDR1 is KGHSH and CDR2 LQKENI. Deletions cut 3 bases from V and 5 bases from J, with 13 bases between. The CDR3 DNA is TGTGCCAGCTCACCTAACCCCCCGGGGACTGAAGCTTTCTTT. Its protein product is CASSPNPPGTEAFF. Using reference TRBV18 and TRBJ1-1 for the parts outside the CDR3, the full variable domain is NAGVMQNPRHLVRRRGQEARLRCSPMKGHSHVYWYRQLPEEGLKFMVYLQKENIIDESGMPKERFSAEFPKEGPSILRIQQVVRGDSAAYFCASSPNPPGTEAFFGQGTRLTVV.

There are a few counts of this clonotype. The chain couples TRBV19 to TRBJ2-5; 11 bases match TRBD2. V dropped 3 bases and J dropped 1; count of bases not matched to a gene: 4. Looked up from germline, CDR1 is LNHDA and CDR2 is SQIVND (reference sequence). The CDR3 runs 16 residues. The CDR3 DNA is TGTGCCAGTAGTATCTTCCTAGCGGGGGGCCAAGAGACCCAGTACTTC. This gives the protein CASSIFLAGGQETQYF.

Many counts were recorded for this clonotype. V is TRBV12-3 or TRBV12-4 and J is TRBJ2-2; TRBD2 aligns across 13 bases. J gave up 4 bases and V 5 bases, and 4 bases lay outside the gene matches. The CDR3 is 16 residues long. CDR3 sequence (DNA): TGTGCCAGCAGTCCTTGGACTAGCGGGGGCACCGGGGAGCTGTTTTTT. Translation gives CASSPWTSGGTGELFF.